The 20 T cell receptor beta chains in this list originate from one sample, sequenced in a study of shared clonotypes between healthy human individuals. Only in-frame clones appear in the TCRdb table, and some are missing; sequencing was by immunoSEQ multiplex PCR. The sample lists hundreds of thousands of clones; 60% to 80% were seen once. Sequenced: PBMCs. Receptors originate from a woman aged 40 to 55 in good health. Some clones in this sample may be carry-over from other donors' samples.

The chain uses TRBV19 and TRBJ2-2; 8 bases match TRBD2. CDR1 LNHDA and CDR2 SQIVND come from the germline V gene (reference sequence). The trim removed 5 bases at V and 4 bases at J, leaving 9 bases unmatched. This CDR3 contains 16 residues. Written as DNA, the CDR3 is TGTGCCAGTAGTCAAGCGCTAGCGGGTGTCACCGGGGAGCTGTTTTTT. Residues: CASSQALAGVTGELFF.

This chain uses TRBV10-2 with TRBJ2-1; the D gene is possibly TRBD2 (5 bases). V was clipped by 4 bases and J by 0 bases, with 13 bases between them. Germline values: CDR1 WSHSY, CDR2 SAAADI. CDR3 size: 16 residues. The DNA for the CDR3 is TGCGCCAGCAGTGGCCCTAGCCTTCGCTCCTACAATGAGCAGTTCTTC. As protein: CASSGPSLRSYNEQFF.

As for this clone: A read error is the likely source, as a far larger clone sits one nucleotide away. The gene calls are TRBV29-1 and TRBJ2-7; TRBD1 might be the D (6 bases). Trimming took 7 bases from V and 1 from J, leaving 14 bases between them. CDR1 is SQVTM and CDR2 is ANQGSEA in the germline V gene. The CDR3 is 13 residues long. The CDR3: CSAKGTGSYEQYF. The CDR3 coding sequence is TGCAGCGCCAAGGGAACAGGGTCCTACGAGCAGTACTTC.

The chain combines TRBV5-1 with TRBJ2-5, with D possibly being TRBD2 (6 bases). Germline V CDR1 and CDR2: SGHRS, YFSETQ. This CDR3 is 15 amino acids long. The V end was cut by 0 bases, the J end by 5 bases, with 14 bases between. CDR3 loop: CASSLAGASGETQYF. In DNA form, the CDR3 reads TGCGCCAGCAGCTTGGCGGGAGCGTCCGGCGAGACCCAGTACTTC.

The chain carries TRBV4-1 and TRBJ1-1; D is undetermined. Trimming cost V 1 base and J 1 base, with 7 bases left between them. The CDR3 is 14 amino acids. Germline V gene sequence: CDR1 MGHRA, CDR2 YSYEKL. CDR3 sequence: CASSQVGRNTEAFF. The CDR3, as DNA: TGCGCCAGCAGCCAAGTTGGTAGGAACACTGAAGCTTTCTTT.

The gene calls are TRBV18 and TRBJ1-2; the D gene is possibly TRBD1 (5 bases). V was cut by 3 bases and J by 2 bases, with 16 bases left in between. Germline CDR1 reads KGHSH; CDR2 reads LQKENI. This CDR3 comprises 16 residues. Here the CDR3 reads CASSPSGGAKNYGYTF. CDR3 nucleotide sequence: TGTGCCAGCTCACCTTCGGGAGGGGCAAAGAACTATGGCTACACCTTC.

The chain is built from TRBV30 and TRBJ2-7, with D possibly being TRBD1 (7 bases). CDR3 length: 15 residues. V lost 3 bases and J lost 5, with 20 bases in between. CDR1 is GTSNPN, CDR2 SVGIG, per germline (reference sequence). The CDR3 loop is CAWSRGGGFLNEQYF. Written as DNA, the CDR3 is TGTGCCTGGAGCCGAGGAGGGGGCTTCTTGAACGAGCAGTACTTC.

The gene calls are TRBV7-2 and TRBJ2-7; tentatively, D is TRBD1 (6 bases). From germline, CDR1 is SGHTA and CDR2 FQGNSA. The V gene lost 4 bases and the J gene lost 7 bases, with 20 bases spanning the gap. The CDR3 length is 15 residues. CDR3 nucleotide sequence: TGTGCCAGCAGCTCCGGGCCGGGACAATATGGGGAGCAGTACTTC. Its translation is CASSSGPGQYGEQYF.

CDR3 sequence: CASSSDSGSTDTQYF. The CDR3 coding sequence is TGTGCCAGCAGCTCGGATAGCGGGAGCACAGATACGCAGTATTTT. V gene TRBV7-3 combines with J gene TRBJ2-3; 7 positions match TRBD2. The CDR3 length is 15 residues. V gave up 4 bases and J gave up 0 bases; unmatched junction bases: 4. Germline CDR1 reads SGHTA; CDR2 reads FQGTGA.

V and J are TRBV7-9 and TRBJ2-7; 7 bases fit TRBD2. J was trimmed by 7 bases and V by 4 bases; bases with no gene match: 13. The CDR3 totals 15 residues. CDR1 is SEHNR, CDR2 FQNEAQ, per germline (reference sequence). The CDR3 coding sequence is TGTGCCAGCAGCTCCGACGGGACTATGGTAGGAGAGCAGTACTTC. Amino acid sequence: CASSSDGTMVGEQYF.

The chain joins TRBV2 to TRBJ2-2; tentative D call: TRBD1 (5 bases). Per the germline V gene, CDR1 is SNHLY and CDR2 is FYNNEI. V was clipped by 6 bases and J by 2 bases, with 10 bases between them. CDR3 length: 14 amino acids. CDR3: CASRLDTNTGELFF. The CDR3 region has the DNA TGTGCCAGCAGGTTGGACACAAACACCGGGGAGCTGTTTTTT.

The chain recombines TRBV14 with TRBJ2-5, with TRBD2 as a possible D gene (6 bases). V lost 4 bases to trimming and J lost 5 bases, with 11 bases between them. The CDR3 spans 13 residues. Germline lookup yields CDR1 SGHDN and CDR2 FVKESK. The CDR3 region is CASSPHGGETQYF. CDR3 in DNA: TGTGCCAGCAGCCCTCACGGAGGGGAGACCCAGTACTTC.

This chain uses TRBV28 with TRBJ2-1, with TRBD2 identical over 11 bases. Germline CDR1 is MDHEN and CDR2 is SYDVKM. The trim removed 9 bases at V and 4 bases at J, leaving 14 bases unmatched. The CDR3 runs to 17 residues. This CDR3 is CASTSPFSGRVYNEQFF. In DNA form, the CDR3 reads TGTGCCAGTACTTCCCCCTTTAGCGGGAGGGTTTACAATGAGCAGTTCTTC.

Worth noting for this clone: A read error may produce the germline difference seen at one junction end. The genes are TRBV18 and TRBJ2-5; 7 bases match TRBD1. Germline loops: CDR1 KGHSH, CDR2 LQKENI. This CDR3 region has 13 residues. In DNA, the CDR3 is TGTGCCAGCTCGTCTGACAGGGTAGAGCCCCAGTACTTC. It specifies CASSSDRVEPQYF.

This clone has just a few counts. This sequence joins TRBV6-5 and TRBJ2-7; 8 bases map to TRBD1. The CDR3 sequence is 13 residues long. With 6 bases clipped from V and 2 bases from J, the junction kept 3 bases outside the gene matches. CDR1 and CDR2 from the germline V gene are MNHEY and SVGAGI. CDR3 in amino acids: CASRLQGAYEQYF. Here the CDR3 DNA reads TGTGCCAGCAGGCTACAGGGGGCCTACGAGCAGTACTTC.

The gene calls are TRBV19 and TRBJ1-5, with D possibly being TRBD1 (6 bases). V was trimmed by 3 bases and J by 3 bases, leaving 9 bases between them. The CDR3 runs to 14 residues. Germline loops: CDR1 LNHDA, CDR2 SQIVND (reference sequence). The CDR3, as DNA: TGTGCCAGTAGTATGGCAGGGGACAATCAGCCCCAGCATTTT. Translation: CASSMAGDNQPQHF.

Notes on this clone: The junction departs from the called germline gene at one end, perhaps through a read error. The rearrangement joins TRBV11-2 to TRBJ2-2; D is possibly TRBD2 (5 bases). The CDR3 consists of 14 residues. Germline loops: CDR1 SGHAT, CDR2 FQNNGV. The CDR3 here is CASNLSGYTGELFF. The CDR3 region has the DNA TGTGCCAGCAACTTATCGGGGTACACCGGGGAGCTGTTTTTT.

This sequence joins TRBV5-4 and TRBJ1-2; 8 bases fit TRBD1. V dropped 1 base and J dropped 8; count of bases not matched to a gene: 7. The germline V gene has CDR1 SGHNT and CDR2 YYREEE (reference sequence). The CDR3 is made up of 14 amino acids. The CDR3 DNA sequence: TGTGCCAGCAGCTTGAGAGGACAGGGAGCGGGCTACACCTTC. It specifies CASSLRGQGAGYTF.

The chain employs TRBV5-1 and TRBJ2-5; the match to TRBD2 covers 12 bases. In germline, CDR1 is SGHRS, CDR2 YFSETQ. The junction had 5 bases not matched to a gene; V was cut back by 4 bases and J by 1 base. The CDR3 has 16 residues. CDR3 nucleotides: TGCGCCAGCAGCACCGGACTAGCGGGATCCCAAGAGACCCAGTACTTC. Translated: CASSTGLAGSQETQYF.

This clone was recorded a few times. DNA of the CDR3: TGTGCCACCAGCAGAGATCCCACCGGAGCCGAAGCTTTCTTT. Translation gives CATSRDPTGAEAFF. V gene TRBV15 combines with J gene TRBJ1-1; D ambiguous. CDR3 size: 14 residues. The V end lost 0 bases, the J end lost 8 bases, and 13 bases lay between the germline ends. Per the germline V gene, CDR1 is LNHNV and CDR2 is YYDKDF (reference sequence). Full variable domain (remainder filled in from reference TRBV15 and TRBJ1-1): DAMVIQNPRYQVTQFGKPVTLSCSQTLNHNVMYWYQQKSSQAPKLLFHYYDKDFNNEADTPDNFQSRRPNTSFCFLDIRSPGLGDTAMYLCATSRDPTGAEAFFGQGTRLTVV.